This is a list of T cell receptor beta chains from one sample in a study of beta chain features in type 1 diabetes. Profiling relied on immunoSEQ multiplex PCR, and the TCRdb table lists in-frame clones only, not all of them. The sample comprises hundreds of thousands of clones, around a sixth of which are singletons, and 0.02% to 0.03% rests with the top ten. The sample consisted of naive CD4+ T cells from blood. These receptors were taken from a woman aged 18-29 years in good health. Each CDR3 is given without its conserved first and last residue.

j_call,v_call,cdr3_aa
TRBJ2-1,TRBV2,ASSGGGSNEQF
TRBJ2-3,TRBV7-2,ASSPRLRDTQY
TRBJ2-7,TRBV14,ASSRDQGYEQY
TRBJ2-5,TRBV29-1,STQNVRAETQY
TRBJ2-7,TRBV7-2,ASSLVGTSYEQY
TRBJ2-1,TRBV9,ASSVGLGQGQGEQF
TRBJ1-1,TRBV5-1,ASSPDRPNTEAF
TRBJ1-2,TRBV27,ASSLGPAYGYT
TRBJ1-1,TRBV7-9,ASSREIGTEAF
TRBJ1-2,TRBV28,ASSLGQLYGYT
TRBJ2-3,TRBV18,ASSPEAYYTDTQY
TRBJ2-5,TRBV28,ASMTREQETQY
TRBJ1-2,TRBV10-3,AISESANYGYT
TRBJ2-7,TRBV5-6,ASSLVNYEQY
TRBJ1-1,TRBV7-3,ASSPGLVNTEAF
TRBJ2-7,TRBV4-3,ASSHKREGPYEQY
TRBJ2-1,TRBV10-3,AISGSLQYNEQF
TRBJ2-5,TRBV4-2,ASSQDGGRGETQY
TRBJ2-3,TRBV2,ASSPSGIWADTQY
TRBJ2-1,TRBV5-4,ASSQVKADREQF
TRBJ1-3,TRBV14,ASSSQMGAAGNTIY
TRBJ2-3,TRBV7-2,ASSLAPIGRAADTQY
TRBJ2-7,TRBV7-2,ASSSTTRASYEQY
TRBJ2-7,TRBV5-1,ASSLGLAGISATYEQY
TRBJ2-3,TRBV11-2,ASSTLRGAGTDTQY
TRBJ2-2,TRBV2,ASSLMGLAGGELF
TRBJ1-1,TRBV7-2,ASSMGQGLEAF
TRBJ1-1,TRBV6-5,ASRSTGVRDTEAF
TRBJ2-1,TRBV19,ASSIGTIWGEQF
TRBJ2-7,TRBV29-1,SVLSGHLDPYEQY
TRBJ2-7,TRBV4-2,ASSQWGGDISYEQY
TRBJ2-5,TRBV29-1,SAIREGLKETQY
TRBJ1-1,TRBV27,ASSSLGTVNTEAF
TRBJ1-1,TRBV11-2,ASTKGNTEAF
TRBJ1-1,TRBV18,ASSPRENTEAF
TRBJ2-5,TRBV29-1,SVQGLAGVEQY
TRBJ2-1,TRBV4-2,ASSHLYRQSSYNEQF
TRBJ2-5,TRBV5-4,ASSATGSNSVQY
TRBJ2-5,TRBV7-9,ASSLRQANQETQY
TRBJ1-2,TRBV19,ASRTGVHYGYT
TRBJ1-5,TRBV18,ASSPRQASASNQPQH
TRBJ2-7,TRBV6-6,ASSTTGVEQY
TRBJ2-1,TRBV15,AAQRDTYNEQF
TRBJ1-2,TRBV14,ASSPLTQGGYGYT